This TCR beta chain was observed in a study of blood T cell repertoires in COVID-19. The overall study: Acute and convalescent COVID-19 specimens originated in the United States, Italy and Spain. Sample material is recorded as cDNA or gDNA derived from T cells, B-cell-depleted T cells, or PBMCs.

The CDR3 length is 16 residues. Germline V gene sequence: CDR1 SGHTA, CDR2 FQGNSA. V trimming: 5 bases; J trimming: 1 base; junction bases outside the gene matches: 9. In the authors' workflow: It was from reference gene primer amplification that nucleated cell counts were estimated. Generated by immunoSEQ multiplex PCR, the TCRdb table keeps only in-frame clones and is missing some. D and trimming were read from the DNA, whereas the V and J calls and clone size are those reported in that table. Of around 150,000 clones in the sample, about 77% were seen once. The chain recombines TRBV7-2 with TRBJ2-3, with 7 nucleotides matching TRBD2. This TCR came from a man aged 60-69 years with acute or convalescent COVID-19. Specimen: peripheral blood. DNA for the CDR3: TGTGCCAGCAGCGCCGGACTAGTCGTCGGCACAGATACGCAGTATTTT. Encoded protein: CASSAGLVVGTDTQYF.